This T cell receptor (beta chain) was documented in a study of blood T cell repertoires in COVID-19. Study context: Samples taken during acute and convalescent COVID-19 were collected in the United States, Italy and Spain. The cDNA or gDNA used as material had been derived from T cells, B-cell-depleted T cells, or PBMCs.

In germline, CDR1 is MNHEY, CDR2 SMNVEV (reference sequence). Trimming left V 8 bases short and J 6 bases short, with 11 bases between. CDR3 length: 12 amino acids. This clone appeared a single time. Original analysis: For nucleated cells, counts were estimated from reference gene primer amplification. The data were produced by immunoSEQ multiplex PCR, yet TCRdb's version contains in-frame clones alone and is incomplete. V and J calls and clone size are as listed in that table; D and trimming were resolved from the DNA. The table includes about 220,000 clones, more than 80% detected once. Participant-reported clinical history was the basis for cohort assignment.

The sequenced sample was PBMCs or T cells enriched from blood (not recorded which). V usage is TRBV27 and J usage is TRBJ2-1, with TRBD1 as a possible D gene (5 bases). The clonotype comes from a woman aged 35 to 49 with acute COVID-19. The CDR3 reads CASSQVPNEQFF. The CDR3, as DNA: TGTGCCAGCTCACAGGTTCCCAATGAGCAGTTCTTC.